These 8 T cell receptor beta chains share one sample of origin, sequenced in a study of T cell responses to AZD1222 COVID-19 vaccine. Clones were sequenced by immunoSEQ multiplex PCR, and TCRdb holds only the in-frame ones, with some missing. The data show about 130,000 clones, roughly 84% seen once. The material sequenced was peripheral blood, taken on day 0 of AZD1222 vaccination. The receptors were gathered from an adult in good health.

The V and J genes are TRBV4-1 and TRBJ2-7; TRBD1 is a possible D gene (6 bases). This CDR3 has 15 residues. Germline loops: CDR1 MGHRA, CDR2 YSYEKL. V lost 4 bases and J lost 0, with 13 bases in between. CDR3 loop: CASSPYRDVSYEQYF. The CDR3 DNA is TGCGCCAGCAGCCCCTACAGGGACGTCTCCTACGAGCAGTACTTC.

The gene calls are TRBV5-1 and TRBJ1-1; 9 positions match TRBD1. The CDR3 consists of 17 residues. Germline lookup yields CDR1 SGHRS and CDR2 YFSETQ. V gave up 0 bases and J gave up 6 bases; unmatched junction bases: 12. The CDR3 here is CASSLDLFRTGEAEAFF. For the CDR3, the DNA is TGCGCCAGCAGCTTGGATTTATTTCGGACAGGGGAGGCTGAAGCTTTCTTT.

The rearrangement joins TRBV2 to TRBJ1-3; TRBD1 matches 7 bases. The V gene end was trimmed by 8 bases and the J gene end by 4 bases; junction bases not matched to a gene: 5. From germline, CDR1 is SNHLY and CDR2 FYNNEI. This CDR3 is 13 amino acids long. CDR3 coding DNA: TGTGCCAGCCAGAACAGGGGAGGAAACACCATATATTTT. It translates to CASQNRGGNTIYF.

V and J are TRBV19 and TRBJ2-7; 10 nucleotides agree with TRBD1. V dropped 6 bases and J dropped 2; count of bases not matched to a gene: 4. Looked up from germline, CDR1 is LNHDA and CDR2 is SQIVND (reference sequence). The CDR3 is made up of 14 amino acids. CDR3 bases: TGTGCCAGTAGGCGGGACAGGGGAGCCTACGAGCAGTACTTC. As protein: CASRRDRGAYEQYF.

The chain combines TRBV3-1 (or the pseudogene TRBV3-2) with TRBJ2-7, with D hard to call. The germline CDR1 and CDR2 sequences are LGHDT and YNNKEL (reference sequence). The CDR3 extends over 12 amino acids. Trimming left V 2 bases short and J 6 bases short, with 8 bases between. CDR3 sequence reads: CASSQTDGEQYF. The CDR3 nucleotides read TGTGCCAGCAGCCAAACAGACGGCGAGCAGTACTTC.

This rearrangement joins TRBV6-6 to TRBJ2-7; 9 bases agree with TRBD1. The V gene's germline CDR1 is MNHNY and CDR2 SVGAGI (reference sequence). V trimming: 9 bases; J trimming: 6 bases; junction bases outside the gene matches: 15. This CDR3 contains 15 residues. CDR3 region: CASVSWGQGPGEQYF. CDR3 sequence (DNA): TGTGCCAGTGTTTCGTGGGGACAGGGTCCGGGCGAGCAGTACTTC.

The V gene is TRBV27, the J gene TRBJ2-2; 9 bases match TRBD2. The CDR3 runs to 16 residues. The germline V gene has CDR1 MNHEY and CDR2 SMNVEV (reference sequence). With 5 bases clipped from V and 4 bases from J, the junction kept 8 bases outside the gene matches. The CDR3 reads CASSQLAGAGTGELFF. As DNA, the CDR3 is TGTGCCAGCAGTCAATTAGCGGGGGCTGGCACCGGGGAGCTGTTTTTT.

J is TRBJ1-2 and V is TRBV19; TRBD1 matches 9 bases. The germline gives CDR1 LNHDA, CDR2 SQIVND (reference sequence). The V segment lost 6 bases and the J segment 2 bases; nucleotides outside the gene matches: 7. The CDR3 is 15 amino acids. The CDR3 sequence is CASRVQGAPNYGYTF. The DNA for the CDR3 is TGTGCCAGTAGAGTACAGGGGGCGCCCAACTATGGCTACACCTTC. The full variable domain, completed using reference TRBV19 and TRBJ1-2, is DGGITQSPKYLFRKEGQNVTLSCEQNLNHDAMYWYRQDPGQGLRLIYYSQIVNDFQKGDIAEGYSVSREKKESFPLTVTSAQKNPTAFYLCASRVQGAPNYGYTFGSGTRLTVV.